Following are 32 T cell receptor beta chains from one sample sequenced in a study of cytomegalovirus exposure and HLA in healthy donors. Both 60 Vbeta primers and 13 Jbeta primers went into the PCR. Here immunoSEQ multiplex PCR was the method, and the copy in TCRdb shows in-frame clones only, minus some. The sample carries 100,000 to 150,000 clones, roughly 85% recorded once. Sequencing used PBMCs. These receptors were obtained from a man aged 40-49 years in good health and CMV-seronegative.

J is TRBJ2-5 and V is TRBV27; no firm D call. The V end lost 4 bases, the J end lost 1 base, and 7 bases lay between the germline ends. CDR3 length equals 13 residues. Germline values: CDR1 MNHEY, CDR2 SMNVEV (reference sequence). The CDR3 bases are TGTGCCAGCAGTTATTGGGCCCAAGAGACCCAGTACTTC. This encodes CASSYWAQETQYF.

The chain recombines TRBV30 with TRBJ2-5; 7 nucleotides agree with TRBD2. TRBJ2-7 matches the DNA end more closely, so the J call is doubtful. Germline V lookup: CDR1 GTSNPN, CDR2 SVGIG (reference sequence). This CDR3 is 12 amino acids long. CDR3 sequence reads: CAWSLADYEQYF. The CDR3 nucleotides read TGTGCCTGGAGTCTAGCGGACTACGAGCAGTACTTC.

The CDR3 nucleotides read TGTGCCAGCAGCCCCGGACAAGGCCGACAATCGAACTACAATGAGCAGTTCTTC. Its protein is CASSPGQGRQSNYNEQFF. The gene calls are TRBV11-3 and TRBJ2-1; D may be TRBD1 (5 bases). The CDR3 is 18 residues long. Germline CDR1 reads SGHNT; CDR2 reads YENEEA. Trimming stripped 5 bases from V and 3 bases from J, with 23 bases between.

The J gene is TRBJ2-1, the V gene TRBV15; 8 bases line up with TRBD2. CDR3 length: 16 residues. The V segment lost 4 bases and the J segment 6 bases; nucleotides outside the gene matches: 11. Germline loops: CDR1 LNHNV, CDR2 YYDKDF (reference sequence). The CDR3 here is CATSTRESGGLNEQFF. DNA for the CDR3: TGTGCCACCAGCACCCGGGAAAGCGGGGGACTCAATGAGCAGTTCTTC.

The chain recombines TRBV7-2 with TRBJ2-7; no reliable D call. Germline V gene data show CDR1 as SGHTA and CDR2 as FQGNSA. V lost 5 bases and J lost 7, with 33 bases in between. This CDR3 region has 19 residues. This CDR3 reads CASSPNPVVWSQFSGEQYF. In nucleotides, the CDR3 is TGTGCCAGCAGCCCTAACCCCGTGGTGTGGAGTCAATTCAGTGGGGAGCAGTACTTC.

The rearrangement joins TRBV11-2 to TRBJ2-1; D remains ambiguous. The CDR3 covers 17 residues. Germline-derived CDR1 and CDR2 are SGHAT and FQNNGV. Trimming cost V 2 bases and J 3 bases, with 17 bases left between them. The CDR3 reads CASSLRSVANNYNEQFF. Written as DNA, the CDR3 is TGTGCCAGCAGCTTAAGATCGGTAGCAAACAACTACAATGAGCAGTTCTTC.

In regard to this clone: The same CDR3 can be traced to other DNA sequences in this sample. The chain has TRBV29-1 and TRBJ1-2, with D unclear. The germline V gene has CDR1 SQVTM and CDR2 ANQGSEA. Trimming removed 5 bases at V and 5 bases at J, with 12 bases between. This CDR3 has 12 residues. The CDR3 protein is CSVYGVNYGYTF. The CDR3 DNA follows: TGCAGCGTTTACGGGGTTAATTATGGCTACACCTTC.

This sequence joins TRBV7-2 and TRBJ2-7; no definite D call. V was trimmed by 1 base and J by 8 bases, leaving 12 bases between them. Germline V gives CDR1 SGHTA, CDR2 FQGNSA. The CDR3 has 13 residues. CDR3 protein: CASSLVGPHQQYF. The CDR3 nucleotides are TGTGCCAGCAGCTTAGTGGGCCCCCACCAGCAGTACTTC.

J is TRBJ1-4 and V is TRBV5-6, with D possibly TRBD1 on 5 matching bases. Between the trimmed V and J ends, which lost 1 base and 0 bases, there was a span of 7 bases. The CDR3 contains 15 residues. The V gene's germline CDR1 is SGHDT and CDR2 YYEEEE. This chain's CDR3 is CASSLTGATNEKLFF. DNA for the CDR3: TGTGCCAGCAGCTTGACAGGAGCAACTAATGAAAAACTGTTTTTT. Full variable domain (missing parts from reference TRBV5-6 and TRBJ1-4): DAGVTQSPTHLIKTRGQQVTLRCSPKSGHDTVSWYQQALGQGPQFIFQYYEEEERQRGNFPDRFSGHQFPNYSSELNVNALLLGDSALYLCASSLTGATNEKLFFGSGTQLSVL.

This clone was counted between two and nine times. The chain uses TRBV5-6 and TRBJ1-3; 8 bases line up with TRBD1. The germline CDR1 and CDR2 sequences are SGHDT and YYEEEE. This CDR3 contains 16 residues. With 3 bases clipped from V and 3 bases from J, the junction kept 8 bases outside the gene matches. CDR3 region: CASSWTGPGSGNTIYF. The CDR3 nucleotides are TGTGCCAGCAGCTGGACAGGGCCGGGGAGTGGAAACACCATATATTTT. Full variable domain (outside the CDR3, taken from reference TRBV5-6 and TRBJ1-3): DAGVTQSPTHLIKTRGQQVTLRCSPKSGHDTVSWYQQALGQGPQFIFQYYEEEERQRGNFPDRFSGHQFPNYSSELNVNALLLGDSALYLCASSWTGPGSGNTIYFGEGSWLTVV.

The V call is TRBV28, the J call TRBJ1-3; D perhaps matches TRBD1 (5 bases). The length of the CDR3 is 13 residues. The V end was cut by 8 bases, the J end by 4 bases, with 12 bases between. Germline V gives CDR1 MDHEN, CDR2 SYDVKM. Here the CDR3 DNA reads TGTGCCAGCGGATGGGGCACCGGAAACACCATATATTTT. Protein: CASGWGTGNTIYF.

This clone was seen a few times. CDR3: CASSISQGAKKPQHF. The CDR3 DNA is TGTGCCAGTAGTATTTCACAGGGGGCGAAGAAGCCCCAGCATTTT. The V gene is TRBV19, the J gene TRBJ1-5, with 9 positions matching TRBD1. The CDR3 has 15 amino acids. CDR1 is LNHDA and CDR2 is SQIVND in the germline V gene (reference sequence). The V segment lost 3 bases and the J segment 8 bases; nucleotides outside the gene matches: 8. Full variable domain (missing parts from reference TRBV19 and TRBJ1-5): DGGITQSPKYLFRKEGQNVTLSCEQNLNHDAMYWYRQDPGQGLRLIYYSQIVNDFQKGDIAEGYSVSREKKESFPLTVTSAQKNPTAFYLCASSISQGAKKPQHFGDGTRLSIL.

The chain joins TRBV18 to TRBJ1-2; possibly TRBD1 for D (5 bases). Germline CDR1 reads KGHSH; CDR2 reads LQKENI. The CDR3 is 13 residues long. V was shortened by 3 bases and J by 3 bases, with 8 bases between the two germline ends. CDR3 DNA sequence: TGTGCCAGCTCACCGGAAGGGGACTATGGCTACACCTTC. It yields the protein CASSPEGDYGYTF.

The chain employs TRBV29-1 and TRBJ1-2, with TRBD1 as a possible D gene (5 bases). V lost 7 bases to trimming and J lost 8 bases, with 17 bases between them. The germline gives CDR1 SQVTM, CDR2 ANQGSEA. CDR3 length: 12 amino acids. In DNA form, the CDR3 reads TGCAGCGCCATTTTGACAGATGGGGGCTACACCTTC. Protein product: CSAILTDGGYTF.

A single count supports this clone. The V gene is TRBV4-3, the J gene TRBJ2-7, with TRBD1 identical over 7 bases. Germline V gene sequence: CDR1 LGHNA, CDR2 YSLEER. V lost 3 bases and J lost 5; bases outside the gene matches: 4. CDR3 length: 13 residues. The CDR3 here is CASSHRQGDEQYF. DNA of the CDR3: TGCGCCAGCAGCCACCGACAGGGTGACGAGCAGTACTTC.

The chain employs TRBV7-9 and TRBJ2-1, with 8 bases aligning to TRBD2. J gave up 4 bases and V 2 bases, and 10 bases lay outside the gene matches. The CDR3 runs to 17 residues. Per germline, CDR1 SEHNR and CDR2 FQNEAQ (reference sequence). This CDR3 reads CASSLPSGRPIYNEQFF. Written as DNA, the CDR3 is TGTGCCAGCAGCTTACCCAGCGGGAGACCTATTTACAATGAGCAGTTCTTC.

The chain has TRBV6-4 and TRBJ2-1; weak D call: TRBD1 (6 bases). V dropped 5 bases and J dropped 0 bases, with 11 bases sitting between them. CDR1 and CDR2 from the germline V gene are MRHNA and SNTAGT. The CDR3 length is 15 residues. In nucleotides, the CDR3 is TGTGCCAGCAGTCGGGACACCAGCTCCTACAATGAGCAGTTCTTC. It specifies CASSRDTSSYNEQFF.

The chain carries TRBV5-8 and TRBJ2-7, with a tentative D call TRBD2 (5 bases). The CDR3 has 13 amino acids. V was shortened by 7 bases and J by 5 bases, with 16 bases between the two germline ends. Germline V CDR1 and CDR2: SGHTS, YDEGEE. The CDR3 protein is CASARRGAHEQYF. The CDR3 DNA reads TGTGCCAGCGCCCGCCGGGGTGCCCACGAGCAGTACTTC.

V gene TRBV10-3 combines with J gene TRBJ1-2; 9 nucleotides agree with TRBD1. After removal of 7 bases from V and 5 bases from J, the junction contained 5 bases not matched to a gene. Germline V gives CDR1 ENHRY, CDR2 SYGVKD. This CDR3 contains 13 residues. As DNA, the CDR3 is TGTGCCATCACCAGGACAGGGGAGTATGGCTACACCTTC. Protein sequence: CAITRTGEYGYTF.

The V gene is TRBV6-5, the J gene TRBJ1-5, with a tentative D call TRBD1 (6 bases). The germline V gene has CDR1 MNHEY and CDR2 SVGAGI. The CDR3 totals 14 residues. The germline V and J ends were trimmed by 6 bases and 5 bases, with 14 bases remaining between them. In nucleotides, the CDR3 is TGTGCCAGCAGCCCCGGACAGTTTCATCAGCCCCAGCATTTT. It codes for CASSPGQFHQPQHF.

The chain links TRBV19 to TRBJ2-2; 11 nucleotides line up with TRBD1. The CDR3 is 15 residues long. Per germline, CDR1 LNHDA and CDR2 SQIVND (reference sequence). After removal of 5 bases from V and 4 bases from J, the junction contained 3 bases not matched to a gene. The CDR3 here is CASSPGTGGTGELFF. CDR3 coding DNA: TGTGCCAGTAGTCCCGGGACAGGGGGCACCGGGGAGCTGTTTTTT.

This clone was seen once. The chain is built from TRBV2 and TRBJ1-4; D is undetermined. The CDR3 runs to 14 residues. Trimming left V 7 bases short and J 7 bases short, with 16 bases between. The germline V gene encodes CDR1 SNHLY and CDR2 FYNNEI. CDR3 in DNA: TGTGCCAGCATTAACCCACTGTTTGGTGAAAAACTGTTTTTT. This codes for CASINPLFGEKLFF.

This rearrangement joins TRBV4-3 to TRBJ2-7; weak D call: TRBD2 (6 bases). CDR1 is LGHNA, CDR2 YSLEER, per germline. Trimming pared 4 bases from V and 0 bases from J, leaving 10 bases between. This CDR3 region has 14 residues. The CDR3: CASSPVGGSYEQYF. DNA of the CDR3: TGCGCCAGCAGCCCCGTCGGGGGCTCCTACGAGCAGTACTTC.

V usage is TRBV19 and J usage is TRBJ2-7; possibly TRBD1 for D (7 bases). Germline V gene sequence: CDR1 LNHDA, CDR2 SQIVND (reference sequence). V lost 5 bases, J lost 2 bases, and 19 bases lay in between. This CDR3 comprises 16 residues. The CDR3 nucleotides are TGTGCCAGTAGTTCCCCCGGCGGGACAGCCACCTACGAGCAGTACTTC. Protein sequence: CASSSPGGTATYEQYF.

The chain recombines TRBV7-8 with TRBJ1-1, with 10 bases fitting TRBD1. V was pared by 3 bases and J by 0 bases, with 19 bases of the junction left unmatched. The CDR3 loop spans 21 amino acids. The V gene's germline CDR1 is SGHVS and CDR2 FQNEAQ. The CDR3 is CASSFSIIISTGTGVNTEAFF. The CDR3 DNA reads as TGTGCCAGCAGCTTTTCCATTATAATCTCGACCGGGACAGGGGTGAACACTGAAGCTTTCTTT.

CDR3 residues: CASSTGTGGDGYTF. CDR3 in DNA: TGCGCCAGCAGCACCGGGACAGGGGGAGATGGCTACACCTTC. The chain couples TRBV5-1 to TRBJ1-2, with 11 bases fitting TRBD1. There are 14 residues in the CDR3. The V and J ends lost 4 bases and 6 bases, in that order; junction bases with no gene match: 5. CDR1 is SGHRS and CDR2 is YFSETQ in the germline V gene.

The chain uses TRBV6-5 and TRBJ2-1; TRBD2 matches 11 bases. This CDR3 contains 15 residues. Trimming removed 3 bases from V and 5 bases from J; junction bases left unmatched: 3. Germline-derived CDR1 and CDR2 are MNHEY and SVGAGI. The CDR3 spells CASSYSGGAHNEQFF. CDR3 nucleotides: TGTGCCAGCAGTTATAGCGGGGGGGCCCACAATGAGCAGTTCTTC.

Details on this clone: The sample has other DNA sequences that encode this CDR3 too. V usage is TRBV5-4 and J usage is TRBJ1-2; perhaps TRBD1 as D (5 bases). V lost 3 bases to trimming and J lost 2 bases, with 8 bases between them. Germline V CDR1 and CDR2: SGHNT, YYREEE (reference sequence). The CDR3 loop spans 13 amino acids. CDR3 loop: CASSYDRNYGYTF. The CDR3 coding sequence is TGTGCCAGCAGCTACGACAGAAACTATGGCTACACCTTC.

In this sample, this clone turned up once. The chain carries TRBV10-2 and TRBJ2-7, with TRBD1 matching 8 bases. The CDR3 is 13 amino acids. Per germline, CDR1 WSHSY and CDR2 SAAADI. V dropped 6 bases and J dropped 6; count of bases not matched to a gene: 7. In DNA form, the CDR3 reads TGCGCCAGCAGGGAGACAGGGGTCCGCGAGCAGTACTTC. Its translation: CASRETGVREQYF.

J is TRBJ2-1 and V is TRBV7-9, with 8 nucleotides matching TRBD1. V trimming: 5 bases; J trimming: 8 bases; junction bases outside the gene matches: 11. Germline CDR1 is SEHNR and CDR2 is FQNEAQ (reference sequence). This CDR3 comprises 15 residues. This chain's CDR3 is CASSRTGQGFDEQFF. The DNA for the CDR3 is TGTGCCAGCAGCAGAACCGGACAGGGTTTCGATGAGCAGTTCTTC.

This clone was seen once. V is TRBV7-6 and J is TRBJ2-3, with TRBD1 matching 8 bases. CDR3 size: 15 residues. V gave up 5 bases and J gave up 0 bases; unmatched junction bases: 4. Germline CDR1 and CDR2: SGHVS and FNYEAQ. The CDR3 nucleotides read TGTGCCAGCAGCAACCGGGACAGGAGCACAGATACGCAGTATTTT. Its translation is CASSNRDRSTDTQYF.

The rearrangement links TRBV9 to TRBJ2-5, with D possibly TRBD1 on 5 matching bases. This CDR3 is 14 amino acids long. The V end lost 0 bases, the J end lost 5 bases, and 11 bases lay between the germline ends. Germline V gives CDR1 SGDLS, CDR2 YYNGEE. The CDR3 is CASSVEDMGETQYF. In nucleotides, the CDR3 is TGTGCCAGCAGCGTAGAGGACATGGGGGAGACCCAGTACTTC.